The 22 T cell receptor beta chains listed next were all sequenced from one sample in a study of OX40 agonist ivuxolimab in advanced cancers. Library method: the immunoSEQ multiplex PCR assay. The source is immuneACCESS, and TCRdb retained only in-frame sequences with V and J called. Part of the clones is not carried over; for the studies checked, unresolved V genes explain less than half of this, and the remainder is unexplained. The sample has roughly 100,000 clones on record, about nine tenths of them singletons. The top ten hold approximately 0.52% of the sample. The sequences come from CD4+ or CD8+ T cells sorted from blood, collected in a trial of the OX40 agonist ivuxolimab. The receptors derive from an adult with an advanced solid tumor such as melanoma, head and neck, liver or kidney cancer.

The sample holds a few counts of this clone. V and J are TRBV28 and TRBJ1-5; D not resolved. Germline V gene sequence: CDR1 MDHEN, CDR2 SYDVKM. The CDR3 spans 11 residues. The V gene lost 5 bases and the J gene lost 11 bases, with 10 bases spanning the gap. The CDR3 DNA reads TGTGCCAGCAGTCTCGTGGGAGCCCAGCATTTT. It codes for CASSLVGAQHF.

The chain couples TRBV7-2 to TRBJ1-6; tentative D call: TRBD1 (5 bases). V was clipped by 8 bases and J by 0 bases, with 8 bases between them. This CDR3 is built from 14 residues. Germline V gene sequence: CDR1 SGHTA, CDR2 FQGNSA. CDR3 residues: CASQQGSYNSPLHF. DNA of the CDR3: TGTGCCAGCCAGCAGGGCTCCTATAATTCACCCCTCCACTTT.

The chain carries TRBV28 and TRBJ2-7; 7 bases agree with TRBD1. V was clipped by 6 bases and J by 6 bases; unmatched bases: 11. In germline, CDR1 is MDHEN, CDR2 SYDVKM. The CDR3 extends over 14 amino acids. CDR3 sequence: CASSLWTGVSEQYF. CDR3 DNA: TGTGCCAGCAGCCTTTGGACAGGCGTGAGCGAGCAGTACTTC.

V and J are TRBV28 and TRBJ1-1; no firm D call. CDR1 and CDR2 (germline): MDHEN, SYDVKM. Deletions cut 8 bases from V and 1 base from J, with 5 bases between. The CDR3 runs 11 residues. The CDR3 DNA reads as TGTGCCAGCGAGCAGAACACTGAAGCTTTCTTT. It codes for CASEQNTEAFF.

The chain combines TRBV5-4 with TRBJ2-2; no clear D gene. Between the trimmed V and J ends, which lost 2 bases and 1 base, there was a span of 3 bases. The CDR3 consists of 13 residues. The germline CDR1 and CDR2 sequences are SGHNT and YYREEE (reference sequence). CDR3 DNA sequence: TGTGCCAGCAGCTTTAAGAACACCGGGGAGCTGTTTTTT. Translated, it gives CASSFKNTGELFF.

J is TRBJ1-1 and V is TRBV27, with D perhaps TRBD1 (6 bases). Germline lookup yields CDR1 MNHEY and CDR2 SMNVEV (reference sequence). This CDR3 is built from 14 residues. V was clipped by 4 bases and J by 4 bases, with 13 bases between them. CDR3 sequence reads: CASSSALQGTEAFF. The CDR3 DNA is TGTGCCAGCAGTTCGGCCTTACAGGGCACTGAAGCTTTCTTT.

Concerning this clone itself: Other DNA variants within this sample encode the same CDR3. The rearrangement joins TRBV5-1 to TRBJ2-2; D remains unclear. Deletions cut 0 bases from V and 5 bases from J, with 5 bases between. The CDR3 contains 13 residues. The V gene's germline CDR1 is SGHRS and CDR2 YFSETQ. The DNA for the CDR3 is TGCGCCAGCAGCTTGGGGTTGACCGGGGAGCTGTTTTTT. It yields the protein CASSLGLTGELFF.

The table lists this clone with a count of one. This rearrangement joins TRBV19 to TRBJ2-1; the match to TRBD2 covers 8 bases. The J segment lost 4 bases and the V segment lost 5 bases, leaving 4 bases of the junction unmatched. CDR3 size: 14 residues. Germline CDR1 LNHDA, CDR2 SQIVND (reference sequence). This chain's CDR3 is CASSVPGGYNEQFF. As DNA, the CDR3 is TGTGCCAGTAGTGTCCCGGGGGGGTACAATGAGCAGTTCTTC. The full variable domain, with the rest looked up from reference TRBV19 and TRBJ2-1, is DGGITQSPKYLFRKEGQNVTLSCEQNLNHDAMYWYRQDPGQGLRLIYYSQIVNDFQKGDIAEGYSVSREKKESFPLTVTSAQKNPTAFYLCASSVPGGYNEQFFGPGTRLTVL.

The CDR3 is CASRPLVLNTGELFF. The CDR3 DNA follows: TGTGCCAGCAGGCCGCTAGTACTGAACACCGGGGAGCTGTTTTTT. The chain uses TRBV2 and TRBJ2-2; D is uncertain. CDR1 SNHLY and CDR2 FYNNEI come from the germline V gene. The ends were cut back, 6 bases at V and 1 base at J, with 12 bases in the middle. This CDR3 region has 15 residues. Drawing the rest from reference TRBV2 and TRBJ2-2, the complete variable domain is EPEVTQTPSHQVTQMGQEVILRCVPISNHLYFYWYRQILGQKVEFLVSFYNNEISEKSEIFDDQFSVERPDGSNFTLKIRSTKLEDSAMYFCASRPLVLNTGELFFGEGSRLTVL.

The rearrangement uses TRBV11-2 and TRBJ2-1; 10 nucleotides align to TRBD1. There are 13 residues in the CDR3. Germline CDR1 is SGHAT and CDR2 is FQNNGV. With 5 bases clipped from V and 8 bases from J, the junction kept 3 bases outside the gene matches. The CDR3, as DNA: TGTGCCAGCAGCGCGGACAGGGGGGATGAGCAGTTCTTC. Its protein product is CASSADRGDEQFF.

The V call is TRBV4-3, the J call TRBJ2-3, with 11 bases that match TRBD2. This CDR3 has 16 amino acids. CDR1 and CDR2 (germline): LGHNA, YSLEER. Trimming at V came to 0 bases and at J to 10 bases, leaving 9 bases not matched to a gene. This chain's CDR3 is CASSQDRLAGGGAQYF. CDR3 DNA sequence: TGCGCCAGCAGCCAAGATAGGCTAGCGGGGGGAGGGGCGCAGTATTTT.

The rearrangement uses TRBV7-9 and TRBJ2-2, with a possible D match to TRBD1 (5 bases). Germline V gene sequence: CDR1 SEHNR, CDR2 FQNEAQ (reference sequence). The CDR3 consists of 14 residues. Trimming took 6 bases from V and 1 from J, leaving 9 bases between them. The CDR3 loop reads CASSQQVNTGELFF. In nucleotides, the CDR3 is TGTGCCAGCAGTCAACAGGTGAACACCGGGGAGCTGTTTTTT.

The V gene is TRBV30, the J gene TRBJ1-4; perhaps TRBD1 as D (6 bases). This CDR3 is built from 18 residues. In germline, CDR1 is GTSNPN, CDR2 SVGIG (reference sequence). Deletions cut 0 bases from V and 7 bases from J, with 24 bases between. Written as DNA, the CDR3 is TGTGCCTGGAGTGTATATTCTACCCGGGGGGCGCGACTTGAAAAACTGTTTTTT. This encodes CAWSVYSTRGARLEKLFF.

The rearrangement joins TRBV4-3 to TRBJ2-3; no definite D call. V was shortened by 0 bases and J by 0 bases, with 10 bases between the two germline ends. Germline V CDR1 and CDR2: LGHNA, YSLEER. There are 16 residues in the CDR3. Here the CDR3 DNA reads TGCGCCAGCAGCCAAGATCCCGGGCCTAGCACAGATACGCAGTATTTT. Protein sequence: CASSQDPGPSTDTQYF.

The V call is TRBV19, the J call TRBJ2-3; D is tentatively TRBD1 or TRBD2 (5 bases each). The CDR3 spans 14 residues. The germline V and J ends were trimmed by 6 bases and 1 base, with 11 bases remaining between them. CDR1 LNHDA and CDR2 SQIVND come from the germline V gene (reference sequence). The CDR3: CASSTGPGTDTQYF. DNA of the CDR3: TGTGCCAGTAGCACGGGACCCGGCACAGATACGCAGTATTTT.

The chain recombines TRBV7-2 with TRBJ1-1, with 9 bases fitting TRBD1. After removal of 5 bases from V and 4 bases from J, the junction contained 8 bases not matched to a gene. Germline lookup yields CDR1 SGHTA and CDR2 FQGNSA. This CDR3 is built from 15 residues. CDR3 sequence reads: CASSAQQGASTEAFF. The CDR3 DNA is TGTGCCAGCAGCGCCCAACAGGGGGCAAGCACTGAAGCTTTCTTT.

This clone has just a few counts. This chain links TRBV4-1 with TRBJ2-7; 7 nucleotides match TRBD1. The CDR3 totals 15 residues. V lost 2 bases to trimming and J lost 0 bases; unmatched junction nucleotides: 4. Per germline, CDR1 MGHRA and CDR2 YSYEKL. CDR3 protein: CASSQKGGASYEQYF. The CDR3 region has the DNA TGCGCCAGCAGCCAAAAAGGGGGCGCCTCCTACGAGCAGTACTTC.

This clone was seen only a few times. Other DNA variants within this sample encode the same CDR3. The chain joins TRBV7-9 to TRBJ1-5; D is undetermined. V gave up 1 base and J gave up 4 bases, with 8 bases separating them. CDR3 length: 14 residues. Germline-derived CDR1 and CDR2 are SEHNR and FQNEAQ (reference sequence). The CDR3 spells CASSLGAGNQPQHF. In DNA form, the CDR3 reads TGTGCCAGCAGCTTAGGGGCCGGAAATCAGCCCCAGCATTTT.

This clone was seen once. V usage is TRBV6-1 and J usage is TRBJ1-2; no definite D call. V shed 2 bases and J shed 3 bases, with 4 bases lying between them. Germline CDR1 and CDR2: MNHNS and SASEGT. The CDR3 runs 12 residues. CDR3 in amino acids: CASSEIYYGYTF. CDR3 DNA: TGTGCCAGCAGTGAAATATACTATGGCTACACCTTC.

The CDR3 loop reads CASSEGGFNQPQHF. CDR3 DNA: TGTGCCAGCAGTGAAGGGGGGTTCAATCAGCCCCAGCATTTT. The chain has TRBV2 and TRBJ1-5; D is perhaps TRBD1 (5 bases). Germline V gives CDR1 SNHLY, CDR2 FYNNEI. The CDR3 runs to 14 residues. The germline V and J ends were trimmed by 1 base and 3 bases, with 7 bases remaining between them.

This chain links TRBV7-2 with TRBJ1-5; TRBD1 agrees at 8 bases. Unmatched junction bases numbered 5, after V lost 3 bases and J lost 1 base. CDR1 and CDR2 (germline): SGHTA, FQGNSA. The CDR3 extends over 16 amino acids. CDR3 amino acids: CASSFRGQGSNQPQHF. The DNA for the CDR3 is TGTGCCAGCAGCTTCAGGGGGCAGGGGAGCAATCAGCCCCAGCATTTT. The whole variable domain, filled in from reference TRBV7-2 and TRBJ1-5, reads GAGVSQSPSNKVTEKGKDVELRCDPISGHTALYWYRQSLGQGLEFLIYFQGNSAPDKSGLPSDRFSAERTGGSVSTLTIQRTQQEDSAVYLCASSFRGQGSNQPQHFGDGTRLSIL.

The chain couples TRBV29-1 to TRBJ2-2; the D gene is possibly TRBD1 (5 bases). The V gene's germline CDR1 is SQVTM and CDR2 ANQGSEA. This CDR3 region has 17 residues. V was clipped by 4 bases and J by 6 bases, with 24 bases between them. CDR3 coding DNA: TGCAGCGTTGCCCCTCAGGCAGGGAAGGCCTTAGCCGGGGAGCTGTTTTTT. This gives the protein CSVAPQAGKALAGELFF.